The sequence of this T cell receptor beta chain was determined in a study of T cell responses to AZD1222 COVID-19 vaccine. Whole-study findings and limits: It was only after the peak T cell response that any repertoires were sampled. Regions 160-218 and 743-854 dominated among vaccine-associated CD4 TCRs spanning spike.

TCRdb's table, derived via immunoSEQ multiplex PCR, lists solely in-frame clones and lacks some. This table has 90,000 to 150,000 clones, 80% to 95% appearing once. Worth noting for this clone: Its specificity is unknown.

The V end was cut by 3 bases, the J end by 6 bases, with 11 bases between. This CDR3 is 14 amino acids long. Looked up from germline, CDR1 is MDHEN and CDR2 is SYDVKM. The rearrangement uses TRBV28 and TRBJ2-2; D possibly corresponds to TRBD1 (6 bases). This clonotype was sampled from an adult who received the MenACWY meningococcal vaccine as a control. Sequencing used peripheral blood, obtained 28 days after the second dose of the MenACWY control vaccine. The CDR3 coding sequence is TGTGCCAGCAGTTTGGACAGAGGGGCCGGGGAGCTGTTTTTT. Translation: CASSLDRGAGELFF.